This T cell receptor (beta chain) stems from a study of cytomegalovirus exposure and HLA in healthy donors. Study in general: The roughly 130 validation repertoires used the same platform as the roughly 700 first-cohort repertoires (as reported by a later analysis).

Only in-frame clones appear in the TCRdb table, and some are missing; sequencing was by immunoSEQ multiplex PCR. The sample has around 52,000 clones, roughly 93% seen once. The material sequenced was PBMCs. This receptor was identified in a young woman in good health and CMV-seronegative.

The chain's CDR3 is CASSYGFTSGSNEQFF. The CDR3 coding sequence is TGTGCCAGCAGTTACGGGTTTACTAGCGGGAGTAATGAGCAGTTCTTC. The chain combines TRBV6-5 with TRBJ2-1, with 11 nucleotides matching TRBD2. The germline V gene encodes CDR1 MNHEY and CDR2 SVGAGI. J lost 7 bases, V lost 2 bases, and 7 bases had no gene match. This CDR3 has 16 amino acids.